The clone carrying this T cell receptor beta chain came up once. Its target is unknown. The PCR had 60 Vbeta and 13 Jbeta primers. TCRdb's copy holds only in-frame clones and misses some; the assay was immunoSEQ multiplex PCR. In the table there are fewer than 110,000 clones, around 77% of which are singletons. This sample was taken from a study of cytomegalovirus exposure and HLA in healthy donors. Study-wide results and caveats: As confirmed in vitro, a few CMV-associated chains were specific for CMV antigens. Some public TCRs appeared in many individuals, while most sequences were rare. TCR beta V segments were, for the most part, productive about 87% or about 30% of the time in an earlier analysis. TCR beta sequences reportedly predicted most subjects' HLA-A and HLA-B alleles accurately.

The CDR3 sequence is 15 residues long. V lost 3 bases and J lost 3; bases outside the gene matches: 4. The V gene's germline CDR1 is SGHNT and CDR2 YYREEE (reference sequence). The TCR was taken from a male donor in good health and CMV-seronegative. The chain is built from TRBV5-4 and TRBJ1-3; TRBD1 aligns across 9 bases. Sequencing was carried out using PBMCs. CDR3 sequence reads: CASSSDRGGGNTIYF. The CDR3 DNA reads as TGTGCCAGCAGCTCCGACAGGGGGGGTGGAAACACCATATATTTT.